This T cell receptor beta chain was profiled in a study of regulatory T cells in long-lasting Graves disease. Study-wide points: Accuracy was possibly reduced by small sample size.

CDR3-region Arm-PCR and iRepertoire HTBI primers produced the TCR beta libraries. TCRdb processed the multiplex PCR reads anew with MiXCR; each CDR3 protein has one entry. The sample contains under 700,000 distinct CDR3 sequences, roughly a sixth of which appear only once. On this clonotype itself: The antigen is unknown. This clone may be a read error of a much larger clone one base away.

Described time point: newly diagnosed GD, antithyroid drugs for less than 3 months. Scientists built the TCR library using RNA that was extracted from PBMCs. This CDR3 region has 14 residues. The germline CDR1 and CDR2 sequences are MNHEY and SVGEGT. These same data were also listed under a study on T cells in Graves' hyperthyroidism and ophthalmopathy. Per that paper: Peripheral blood also featured most of the thyroid clonotypes expanded above 0.001.

The sample was peripheral blood mononuclear cells (PBMCs), taken at new diagnosis, from a patient treated with antithyroid drugs. The rearrangement links TRBV6-2 or TRBV6-3 to TRBJ1-1; the D gene is possibly TRBD1 (5 bases). The TCR originated in a woman aged 40 to 65 with Graves disease. CDR3 in DNA: TGTGCCAGCGTAACAGGTTACCCGAACACTAAAGCTTTCTTT. Translating it yields CASVTGYPNTKAFF.